Listed below are T cell receptor beta chains from one sample, sequenced in a study of Graves' ophthalmopathy and Graves' hyperthyroidism. Each CDR3 protein is one row after TCRdb ran MiXCR on the multiplex PCR reads. The sample includes about 380,000 distinct CDR3 sequences, over 15% of them seen just once. Source material: peripheral blood. All receptors come from a woman younger than 35 with stable Graves' hyperthyroidism. Both conserved end residues are part of each CDR3. A D gene is named only where the DNA matches it firmly. Expanded clones get a size class; other rows say once, few or many, or leave the size out.

V gene	clone size	D gene	J gene	CDR3 DNA	CDR3 protein
TRBV6-5	many	TRBD1	TRBJ2-5	TGTGCCAGCAGCTATGATCAGGGGGCGAGGAGCCAAGAGACCCAGTACTTC	CASSYDQGARSQETQYF
TRBV20-1	many	NA	TRBJ2-5	TGCAGTGCTAATACTCGGGCAGAGACCCAGTACTTC	CSANTRAETQYF
TRBV5-1	many	NA	TRBJ2-5	TGCGCCAGCAGCCTCCTAGTGGACTTTCAAGAGACCCAGTACTTC	CASSLLVDFQETQYF
TRBV6-2/TRBV6-3	many	NA	TRBJ1-2	TGTGCCAGCAGGGTCCACTATGGCTACACCTTC	CASRVHYGYTF
TRBV4-1	many	NA	TRBJ1-1	TGCGCCGGCAGCCTTACCGACAGTGAAGCTTTCTTT	CAGSLTDSEAFF
TRBV7-2	many	NA	TRBJ2-2	TGTGCCAGCAGCCCCCAATTAAATACCGGGGAGCTGTTTTTT	CASSPQLNTGELFF
TRBV11-2	many	NA	TRBJ1-1	TGTGCCAGCAGCTTAGTTATAGGGGTTGGAGACAGTCCTGAAGCTTTCTTT	CASSLVIGVGDSPEAFF
TRBV11-3	few	NA	TRBJ2-7	TGTGCCAGCAGCTTAGATGGGGATTTCTACGAGCAGTACTTC	CASSLDGDFYEQYF
TRBV19	many	NA	TRBJ2-7	TGTGCCAGTAGTATGGACAGCTCCTACGAGCAGTACTTC	CASSMDSSYEQYF
TRBV6-1	NA	NA	TRBJ1-1	TGTGCCAGCAGGATTAAGGGGGGGCCACTGAACACTGAAGCTTTCTTT	CASRIKGGPLNTEAFF
TRBV5-1	many	NA	TRBJ1-1	TGCGCCAGCACCTGGGGCGGTGACACTGAAGCTTTCTTT	CASTWGGDTEAFF
TRBV3-1	few	TRBD2	TRBJ2-5	TGTGCCAGCAGCCGTCTCCCGGGACTACAAGAGACCCAGTACTTC	CASSRLPGLQETQYF
TRBV6-5	many	NA	TRBJ1-2	TGTGCCAGCAGTTACAGCTATGGGGAGAACTATGGCTACACCTTC	CASSYSYGENYGYTF
TRBV30	few	NA	TRBJ1-2	TGTGCCTGGAGTGTAGCCGGGGGCTACACCTTC	CAWSVAGGYTF
TRBV19	many	TRBD1	TRBJ2-7	TGTGCCAGTAGTATAGGCAGGGGGTACGAGCAGTACTTC	CASSIGRGYEQYF
TRBV7-8	many	NA	TRBJ1-2	TGTGCCAGCAGCTTCCACAACTATGGCTACACCTTC	CASSFHNYGYTF
TRBV2	many	NA	TRBJ2-2	TGTGCCAGCAGTCCGGGACAGAACACCGGGGAGCTGTTTTTT	CASSPGQNTGELFF
TRBV27	many	NA	TRBJ1-2	TGTGCCAGCAGTTTCGGAACAGGGAAGCCTAACTATGGCTACACCTTC	CASSFGTGKPNYGYTF
TRBV5-6	many	NA	TRBJ1-6	TGTGCCAGCAGCTTGGGTGGTGCAGTAGATTCACCCCTCCACTTT	CASSLGGAVDSPLHF
TRBV15	many	TRBD1	TRBJ2-7	TGTACCACCAGCAGGCGACAGGGAGCCTACGAGCAGTACTTC	CTTSRRQGAYEQYF
TRBV7-2	NA	NA	TRBJ2-7	TGTGCCAGCAGCTTTGTTAGGGCCGAGCAGTACTTC	CASSFVRAEQYF
TRBV5-1	many	TRBD1	TRBJ1-1	TGCGCCAGCAGCTTGGAACTCACCAGGGGGCGAGGTGCTTTCTTT	CASSLELTRGRGAFF
TRBV3-1	many	NA	TRBJ1-1	TGTGCCAGCAGTCGAATGGAGAACACTGAAGCTTTCTTT	CASSRMENTEAFF
TRBV6-5	many	TRBD1	TRBJ1-6	TGTGCCAGCAGTTACACGACAGGGGATAATTCACCCCTCCACTTT	CASSYTTGDNSPLHF
TRBV19	many	NA	TRBJ2-7	TGTGCCAGTAGTATTGGACAGATGGGGTCCTACGAGCAGTACTTC	CASSIGQMGSYEQYF
TRBV7-2	many	TRBD1	TRBJ1-5	TGTGCCAGCAGCTTAGCCCTACAGGGGGGAGCCCAGCATTTT	CASSLALQGGAQHF
TRBV9	many	NA	TRBJ1-1	TGTGCCAGCAGCGCCGGGACAAGGGCTGGGGACACTGAAGCTTTCTTT	CASSAGTRAGDTEAFF
TRBV18	NA	NA	TRBJ1-2	TGTGCCAGCTCGGACAATCCCCCTAACTATGGCTACACCTTC	CASSDNPPNYGYTF
TRBV24-1	many	NA	TRBJ1-2	TGTGCCACCAGTGACTGGGATTTTGGCTACACCTTC	CATSDWDFGYTF
TRBV20-1	many	NA	TRBJ1-1	TGCAGTGCTAGGGGGAACCTAGGCACTGAAGCTTTCTTT	CSARGNLGTEAFF
TRBV11-1	NA	NA	TRBJ1-2	TGTGCCAGCAGCCCCCTCGATCGAGGGGGTGGGTATGGCTACACCTTC	CASSPLDRGGGYGYTF
TRBV28	NA	NA	TRBJ2-5	TGTGCCAGCATCGAAGGGGGGGGGCCACATCGAGAGACCCAGTACTTC	CASIEGGGPHRETQYF
TRBV12-3/TRBV12-4	many	TRBD1	TRBJ1-2	TGTGCCAGCAGTCACAGGGGCCATGGCTACACCTTC	CASSHRGHGYTF
TRBV27	many	NA	TRBJ2-7	TGTGCCAGCAGTAAGAAGGAGGGCGAGCAGTACTTC	CASSKKEGEQYF
TRBV20-1	many	TRBD2	TRBJ2-4	TGCAGTGCTAGACGGCGGGGGGGCGGGTCCAAAAACATTCAGTACTTC	CSARRRGGGSKNIQYF
TRBV7-2	few	TRBD1	TRBJ1-2	TGTGCCAGCAGCTTAGTGGACAGGGCTAACTATGGCTACACCTTC	CASSLVDRANYGYTF
TRBV5-1	NA	NA	TRBJ1-2	TGCGCCAGCAGCCCCCCGGGGGGGGATAACTATGGCTACACCTTC	CASSPPGGDNYGYTF
TRBV5-5	few	NA	TRBJ2-7	TGTGCCAGCAACATTGACGGGGCTCGCGAGCAGTACTTC	CASNIDGAREQYF
TRBV7-9	many	TRBD2	TRBJ2-7	TGTGCCAGCAGCACAAGCGGGAAGCGCGAGCAGTACTTC	CASSTSGKREQYF
TRBV11-2	NA	NA	TRBJ2-5	TGTGCCAGCACCGTCGGGGATCGGGGAGTTGTGGAGACCCAGTACTTC	CASTVGDRGVVETQYF
TRBV6-2/TRBV6-3	many	NA	TRBJ2-5	TGTGCCAGCAGCCATTCGGAGACCCAGTACTTC	CASSHSETQYF
TRBV10-3	NA	TRBD1	TRBJ1-1	TGTGCCATCAGGGACAGGGGGATAATGTACACTGATGCTTTCTTT	CAIRDRGIMYTDAFF
TRBV28	many	NA	TRBJ2-7	TGTGCCAGCAGCCCAACTTACGAGCAGTACTTC	CASSPTYEQYF